These 8 T cell receptor beta chains share one sample of origin, sequenced in a study of T cells after yellow fever vaccination. TCRdb reprocessed the 5' RACE reads via MiXCR and lists one record per CDR3 protein. The repertoire holds around 30,000 distinct CDR3 sequences, with approximately 6% as singletons. The sequencing used PBMCs, either bulk or a sorted T-cell subset (CD4+, CD8+, memory, or dextramer-sorted; not recorded which), collected on the day of the yellow fever booster vaccination. The receptors were gathered from a man aged 30 to 39 who received the YFV17D yellow fever vaccine.

At least ten counts were recorded for this clonotype. The chain joins TRBV9 to TRBJ2-1, with 7 bases aligning to TRBD2. The trim removed 5 bases at V and 4 bases at J, leaving 6 bases unmatched. Germline CDR1 SGDLS, CDR2 YYNGEE. CDR3 length equals 14 residues. CDR3 residues: CASSRLAEYNEQFF. DNA for the CDR3: TGTGCCAGCAGTCGGCTAGCGGAATACAATGAGCAGTTCTTC.

As for this clonotype: A much larger clonotype is one base distant, so this may be a read error. The CDR3 end shows no conserved phenylalanine or tryptophan, and so a read error is likely. The chain links TRBV5-1 to TRBJ2-3; D might be TRBD1 (6 bases). V was shortened by 5 bases and J by 2 bases, with 12 bases between the two germline ends. The CDR3 is 14 amino acids. Looked up from germline, CDR1 is SGHRS and CDR2 is YFSETQ. As DNA, the CDR3 is TGCGCCAGCAGTCTCGACAGGCCCACAGATACGCAGTATCTT. Protein product: CASSLDRPTDTQYL.

This clonotype showed up many times. The J gene is TRBJ1-2, the V gene TRBV12-3 or TRBV12-4; D uncertain. The CDR3 is 14 amino acids. V dropped 3 bases and J dropped 0 bases, with 8 bases sitting between them. This CDR3 reads CASSFIGTNYGYTF. CDR3 nucleotides: TGTGCCAGCAGTTTTATAGGGACTAACTATGGCTACACCTTC.

The CDR3 region is CASGSPSGLAGGAYTQYF. The CDR3 region has the DNA TGTGCTAGTGGTTCCCCCTCCGGACTAGCGGGAGGGGCTTATACGCAGTATTTT. This chain links TRBV12-5 with TRBJ2-3, with TRBD2 identical over 15 bases. This CDR3 has 18 residues. Germline V gives CDR1 LGHNT, CDR2 FRNRAP. Unmatched junction bases numbered 12, after V lost 4 bases and J lost 7 bases.

The gene calls are TRBV11-2 and TRBJ2-1; 9 bases line up with TRBD1. Germline CDR1 reads SGHAT; CDR2 reads FQNNGV. Trimming removed 2 bases from V and 7 bases from J; junction bases left unmatched: 12. The CDR3 is 17 residues long. CDR3 in amino acids: CASSLHIIGTGTNEQFF. The DNA of the CDR3 is TGTGCCAGCAGCTTACACATCATCGGGACAGGGACAAATGAGCAGTTCTTC.

J is TRBJ2-1 and V is TRBV5-1; possible D gene TRBD2, 7 bases. V was pared by 1 base and J by 7 bases, with 12 bases between. Germline lookup yields CDR1 SGHRS and CDR2 YFSETQ. CDR3 length: 14 amino acids. The CDR3 DNA reads TGCGCCAGCAGCTTGACGGGGGGCGGGAATGAGCAGTTCTTC. It yields the protein CASSLTGGGNEQFF.

This clonotype was recorded many times. The rearrangement uses TRBV11-2 and TRBJ2-1; 14 nucleotides align to TRBD2. The CDR3 extends over 17 amino acids. The ends lost 0 bases at V and 9 bases at J; junction bases unmatched: 7. Germline CDR1 SGHAT, CDR2 FQNNGV. CDR3 residues: CASSLDPGLAGATEQFF. CDR3 sequence (DNA): TGTGCCAGCAGCTTAGATCCGGGACTAGCGGGAGCGACTGAGCAGTTCTTC.

The chain carries TRBV28 and TRBJ2-7, with 7 bases matching TRBD1. Germline-derived CDR1 and CDR2 are MDHEN and SYDVKM. The CDR3 is 19 residues long. The V segment lost 6 bases and the J segment 3 bases; nucleotides outside the gene matches: 23. In DNA, the CDR3 is TGTGCCAGCAGCGGATTCCCCCGGGACAGCTCTGGAAAGAGCTACGAGCAGTACTTC. Protein sequence: CASSGFPRDSSGKSYEQYF.